The sequence of this TCR beta chain was determined in a study of long-term antiretroviral therapy in people with HIV (dated by TCRdb to the early 2020s). The study in broad terms: The earliest samples were collected about a decade before the 2015 WHO recommendation for immediate ART, when ART was typically delayed until CD4 counts fell. Whether ART initiation and durable HIV suppression were associated with changes in peripheral blood TRB repertoire composition and diversity was tested in a retrospective serial study. A total of under 250 cryopreserved PBMC samples were contributed to the cohort by 30 adults with confirmed HIV infection, with samples collected serially over a mean of approximately six years (range 1-12). About 40% of the 30 participants with HIV were female. Test extractions of a monoclonal T-cell line alongside a few dozen polyclonal samples showed no cross-contamination during QIAcube processing.

Of note for this clone: Its cognate antigen has yet to be identified. The input lacks base qualities; no much larger clone sits a single base away.

The immunoSEQ hsTCRB v3.0 assay was used at survey level resolution for TRB variable region sequencing. The targeted TRB sequencing depth was about 35,000-55,000 T-cell genomes per sample. TRB libraries were pooled and sequenced on an Illumina MiSeq using a v3 150-cycle kit. On the authors' methods: Analysis of repertoires was carried out in R inside a reproducible Nextflow workflow spanning QC, data transformation and analysis. LymphoSeq2, an R package for exploring AIRR-Seq data, was used to implement the custom analyses. A few samples that yielded fewer than 5000 total TRB sequences were excluded, so that some 190 HIV repertoires were analyzed. Among the 190 or so HIV repertoires that were kept, 59 were collected before ART initiation and roughly 130 were collected after ART initiation. Repertoires were downsampled to 5000 TRB nucleotide sequences, with summary statistics averaged over 100 downsampling iterations. TRB sequences were retained for analysis only if CDR3 regions of at least seven amino acids were present. Diversity was assessed using a clonality score derived from Shannon entropy and using the Gini coefficient. In repertoire networks, the top 5000 CDR3 amino acid sequences were linked whenever an edit distance of one separated two sequences. GLIPH2 predicted antigen specificity groups and MHC restriction for TRB CDR3 amino acid sequences. To flag known CMV, EBV, HIV or tissue antigen associations, CDR3 amino acid sequences were matched against VDJdb and McPAS-TCR. Pre-ART, post-ART and control groups were compared with Wilcoxon signed-rank tests and Holm-Bonferroni correction. What TCRdb holds here is the immuneACCESS table cut down to in-frame rearrangements. Part of the clones is not present; checked against another copy, under half of the missing clones reflect an unresolved V gene, and the others are unexplained. For V, J and clone size, that table is used; D and trimming come from the DNA. The sample data list about 14,000 clones, and over 75% of these were observed just once. Clones ranked in the top ten supply 9.5% to 13% of the sample.

To be included, a participant needed at least one PBMC sample from before ART initiation plus at least two post-ART samples. Treatment was received in the United States of America by all participants with HIV. Before DNA extraction, cryopreserved samples containing about 1-10 million PBMC were thawed and washed. At the time of the earliest PBMC sample, participants with HIV were aged between about 20 and 54 years. PBMC samples were contributed by each participant from 1-4 timepoints before ART initiation and 2-8 timepoints after ART initiation, with a median of 7 samples. For every participant, serial HIV viral load, CD4+ T-cell count, ART history and demographic data were obtained. Using a Qiagen kit on a QIAcube, genomic DNA was extracted from unsorted PBMC, with samples processed in batches of 12. The paper's findings and limits, for the study overall: A significant increase in TRB diversity was found to be associated with ART initiation, although TRB diversity was observed to remain significantly below that of transplant donor controls even after long-term ART. Owing to limited PBMC availability, only the TCR beta chain was sequenced, without alpha chain pairing. No data were available on ART adherence, viral resistance or therapy changes, limiting inferences about post-ART repertoire changes. The samples span the years 2004 to 2017, and the ART regimens used at that time may not be as effective as current regimens. Unsorted PBMC were profiled instead of sorted CD4+ and CD8+ T cells because pre-ART samples had limited cell numbers. Compared with controls, HIV repertoires had narrower CDR3 length ranges, and the network structure pointed to an antigen-experienced repertoire that shifted only slightly toward naive after ART. Expanded TRB clones identified before ART initiation dominated the repertoire at all time points, although this dominance fluctuated and declined in many PLHIV after ART.

As encoded in the germline V gene, CDR1 is SGHTA while CDR2 is FQGNSA. Relative to germline, V is 5 bases shorter and J is 4 bases shorter, with 5 bases between their ends. Reading from cysteine to phenylalanine, the CDR3 counts 12 amino acids. Here the CDR3 DNA is all that survives: 36 bases in frame from base 1. The chain couples TRBV7-2 to TRBJ2-2; the D gene assignment is ambiguous. Source: unsorted PBMCs, taken 6.2 years after starting antiretroviral therapy. This clonotype was sampled from a man aged 35-49 years with HIV. For the CDR3, the sequence is CASSHITGELFF. In nucleotide form, the sequence is TGTGCCAGCAGCCACATCACCGGGGAGCTGTTTTTT.